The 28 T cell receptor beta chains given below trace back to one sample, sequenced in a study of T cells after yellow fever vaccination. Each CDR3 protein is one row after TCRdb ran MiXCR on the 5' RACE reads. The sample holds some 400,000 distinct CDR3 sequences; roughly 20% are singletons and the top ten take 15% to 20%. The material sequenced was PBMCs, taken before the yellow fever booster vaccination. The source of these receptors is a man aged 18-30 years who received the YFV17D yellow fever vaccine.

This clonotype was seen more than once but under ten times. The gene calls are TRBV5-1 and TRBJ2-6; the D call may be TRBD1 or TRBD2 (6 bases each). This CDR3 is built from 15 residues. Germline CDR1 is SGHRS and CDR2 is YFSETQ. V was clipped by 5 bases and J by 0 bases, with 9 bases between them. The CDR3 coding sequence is TGCGCCAGCAGGGGGGGCGGCTCTGGGGCCAACGTCCTGACTTTC. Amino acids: CASRGGGSGANVLTF.

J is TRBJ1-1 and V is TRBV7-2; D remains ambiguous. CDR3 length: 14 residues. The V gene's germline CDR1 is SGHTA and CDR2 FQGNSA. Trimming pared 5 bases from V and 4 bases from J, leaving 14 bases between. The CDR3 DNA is TGTGCCAGCAGCCCCCACCCGACGGGCACTGAAGCTTTCTTT. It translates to CASSPHPTGTEAFF.

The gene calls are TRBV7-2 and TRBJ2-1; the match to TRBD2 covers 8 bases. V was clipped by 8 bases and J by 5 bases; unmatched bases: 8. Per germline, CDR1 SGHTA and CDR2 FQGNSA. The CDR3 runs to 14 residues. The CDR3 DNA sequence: TGTGCCAGCTTACGGGGGGGCAATAACAATGAGCAGTTCTTC. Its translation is CASLRGGNNNEQFF.

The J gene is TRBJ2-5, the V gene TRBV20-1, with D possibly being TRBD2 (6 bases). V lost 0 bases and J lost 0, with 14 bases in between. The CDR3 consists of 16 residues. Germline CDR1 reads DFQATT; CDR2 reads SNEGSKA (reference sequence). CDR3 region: CSARDIGGVYQETQYF. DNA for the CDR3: TGCAGTGCTAGAGATATCGGCGGGGTTTACCAAGAGACCCAGTACTTC.

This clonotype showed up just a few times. The CDR3 bases are TGTGCCAGCAGTTTATCGGTTGGAAATAATGAAAAACTGTTTTTT. Protein: CASSLSVGNNEKLFF. The chain uses TRBV27 and TRBJ1-4, with no clear D. CDR1 MNHEY and CDR2 SMNVEV come from the germline V gene (reference sequence). There are 15 residues in the CDR3. The germline V and J ends were trimmed by 0 bases and 4 bases, with 9 bases remaining between them.

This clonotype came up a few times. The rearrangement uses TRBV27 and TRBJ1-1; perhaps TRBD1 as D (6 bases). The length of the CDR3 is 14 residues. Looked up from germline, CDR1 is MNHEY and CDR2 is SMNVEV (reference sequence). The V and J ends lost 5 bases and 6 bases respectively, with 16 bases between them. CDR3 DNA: TGTGCCAGCAGTCCTCAGGGGCTATATTCTGAAGCTTTCTTT. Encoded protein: CASSPQGLYSEAFF.

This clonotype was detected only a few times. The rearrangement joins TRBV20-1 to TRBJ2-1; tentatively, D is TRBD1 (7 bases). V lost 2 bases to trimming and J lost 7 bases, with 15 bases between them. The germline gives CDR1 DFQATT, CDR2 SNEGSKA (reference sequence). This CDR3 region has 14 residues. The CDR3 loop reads CSARQGGASNEQFF. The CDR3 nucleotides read TGCAGTGCTAGACAGGGGGGCGCATCAAATGAGCAGTTCTTC.

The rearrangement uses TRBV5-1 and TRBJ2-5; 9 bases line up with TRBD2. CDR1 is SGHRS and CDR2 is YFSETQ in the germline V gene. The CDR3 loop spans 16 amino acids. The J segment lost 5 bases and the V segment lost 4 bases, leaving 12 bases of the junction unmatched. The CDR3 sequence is CASSPGTSSDGETQYF. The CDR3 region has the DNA TGCGCCAGCAGCCCCGGGACTAGCAGTGATGGCGAGACCCAGTACTTC.

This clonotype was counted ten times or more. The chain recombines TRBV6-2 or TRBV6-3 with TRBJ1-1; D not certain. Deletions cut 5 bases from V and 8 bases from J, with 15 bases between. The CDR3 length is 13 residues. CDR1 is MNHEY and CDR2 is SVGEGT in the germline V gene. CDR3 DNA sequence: TGTGCCAGCAGTGACCCCGACAAGGAGGAAGCTTTCTTT. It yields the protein CASSDPDKEEAFF.

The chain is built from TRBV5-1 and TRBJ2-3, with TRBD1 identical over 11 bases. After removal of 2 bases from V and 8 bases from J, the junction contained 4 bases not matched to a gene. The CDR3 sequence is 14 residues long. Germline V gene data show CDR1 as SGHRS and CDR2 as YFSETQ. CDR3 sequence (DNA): TGCGCCAGCAGCTTAAGGGACAGGGGGGTTACGCAGTATTTT. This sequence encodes CASSLRDRGVTQYF.

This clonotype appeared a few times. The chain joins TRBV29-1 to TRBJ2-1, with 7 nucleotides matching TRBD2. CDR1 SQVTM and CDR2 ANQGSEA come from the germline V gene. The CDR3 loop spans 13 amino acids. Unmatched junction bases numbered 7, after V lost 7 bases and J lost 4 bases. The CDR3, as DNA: TGCAGCGCCGGCACGGGGGGTTACAATGAGCAGTTCTTC. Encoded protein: CSAGTGGYNEQFF.

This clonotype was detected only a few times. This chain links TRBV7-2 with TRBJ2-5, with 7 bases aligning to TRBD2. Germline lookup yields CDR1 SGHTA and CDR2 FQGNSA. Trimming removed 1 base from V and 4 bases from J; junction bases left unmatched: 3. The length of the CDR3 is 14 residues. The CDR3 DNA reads TGTGCCAGCAGCTTAGTGACTAGCAGAGAGACCCAGTACTTC. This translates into CASSLVTSRETQYF.

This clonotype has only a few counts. The CDR3 here is CASSPGLAGGQAGELFF. CDR3 nucleotide sequence: TGCGCCAGCAGCCCCGGACTAGCGGGGGGTCAGGCCGGGGAGCTGTTTTTT. The chain recombines TRBV4-1 with TRBJ2-2, with 14 bases fitting TRBD2. The V gene end was trimmed by 4 bases and the J gene end by 6 bases; junction bases not matched to a gene: 7. There are 17 residues in the CDR3. Germline CDR1 MGHRA, CDR2 YSYEKL.

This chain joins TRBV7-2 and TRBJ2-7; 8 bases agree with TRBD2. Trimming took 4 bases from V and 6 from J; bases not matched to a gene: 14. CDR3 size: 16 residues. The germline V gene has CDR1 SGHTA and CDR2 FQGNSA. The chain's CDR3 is CASSSWPRGAGIEQYF. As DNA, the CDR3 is TGTGCCAGCAGCTCCTGGCCGCGGGGGGCCGGGATCGAGCAGTACTTC.

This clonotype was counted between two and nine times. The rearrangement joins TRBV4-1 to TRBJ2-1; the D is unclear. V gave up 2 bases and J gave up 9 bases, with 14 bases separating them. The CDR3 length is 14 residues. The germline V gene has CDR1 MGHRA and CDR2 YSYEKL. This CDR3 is CASSQRAGGIEQFF. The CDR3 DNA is TGCGCCAGCAGCCAAAGGGCAGGCGGTATTGAGCAGTTCTTC.

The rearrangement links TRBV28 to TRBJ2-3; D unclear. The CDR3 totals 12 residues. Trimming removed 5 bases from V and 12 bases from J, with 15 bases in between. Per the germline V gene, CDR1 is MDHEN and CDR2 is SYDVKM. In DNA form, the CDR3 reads TGTGCCAGCAGTGCCCCCCCCGGTGGTCAGTATTTT. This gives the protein CASSAPPGGQYF.

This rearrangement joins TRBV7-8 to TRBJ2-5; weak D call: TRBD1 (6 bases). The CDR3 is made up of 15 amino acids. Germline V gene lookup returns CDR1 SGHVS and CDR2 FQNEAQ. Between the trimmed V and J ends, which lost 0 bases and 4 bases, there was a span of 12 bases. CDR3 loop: CASSLARQEGETQYF. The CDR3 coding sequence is TGTGCCAGCAGCTTAGCGAGACAGGAAGGAGAGACCCAGTACTTC.

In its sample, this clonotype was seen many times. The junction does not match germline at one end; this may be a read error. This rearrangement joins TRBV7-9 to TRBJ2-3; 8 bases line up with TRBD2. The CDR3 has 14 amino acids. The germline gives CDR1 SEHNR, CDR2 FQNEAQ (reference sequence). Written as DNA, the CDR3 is TGTGCCAGCAGTTTAGCGGGATACACAGATACGCAGTATTTT. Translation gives CASSLAGYTDTQYF.

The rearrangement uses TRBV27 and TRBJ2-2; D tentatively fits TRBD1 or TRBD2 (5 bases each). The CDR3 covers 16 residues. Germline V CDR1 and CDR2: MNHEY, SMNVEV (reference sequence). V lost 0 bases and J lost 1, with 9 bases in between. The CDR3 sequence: CASSLSNGGNTGELFF. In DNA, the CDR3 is TGTGCCAGCAGTTTATCGAATGGGGGGAACACCGGGGAGCTGTTTTTT.

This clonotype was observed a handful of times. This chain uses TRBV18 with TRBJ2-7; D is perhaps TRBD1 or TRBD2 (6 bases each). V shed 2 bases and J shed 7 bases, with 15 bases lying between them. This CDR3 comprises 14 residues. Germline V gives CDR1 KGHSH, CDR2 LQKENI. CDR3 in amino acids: CASSPSTGAGEQYF. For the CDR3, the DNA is TGTGCCAGCTCACCATCGACGGGGGCGGGTGAGCAGTACTTC.

The CDR3 sequence: CASSYDRDPSYEQYF. The CDR3 DNA is TGTGCCAGCAGTTACGATAGGGACCCCTCCTACGAGCAGTACTTC. This rearrangement joins TRBV6-5 to TRBJ2-7; D is possibly TRBD1 or TRBD2 (5 bases each). Trimming removed 2 bases at V and 0 bases at J, with 11 bases between. The CDR3 contains 15 residues. Germline V lookup: CDR1 MNHEY, CDR2 SVGAGI.

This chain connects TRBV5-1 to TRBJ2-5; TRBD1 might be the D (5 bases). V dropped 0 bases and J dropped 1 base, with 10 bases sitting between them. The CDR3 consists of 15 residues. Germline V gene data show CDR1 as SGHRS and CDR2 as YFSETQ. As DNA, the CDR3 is TGCGCCAGCAGCTTGGGGGCAGGGATCCAAGAGACCCAGTACTTC. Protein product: CASSLGAGIQETQYF.

The CDR3 sequence is CASRLGLAEETQYF. CDR3 nucleotides: TGTGCCAGCAGACTCGGACTAGCCGAAGAGACCCAGTACTTC. V and J are TRBV5-4 and TRBJ2-5; 8 bases map to TRBD2. CDR1 SGHNT and CDR2 YYREEE come from the germline V gene (reference sequence). CDR3 length equals 14 residues. V shed 5 bases and J 3 bases; nucleotides not matched to a gene: 6.

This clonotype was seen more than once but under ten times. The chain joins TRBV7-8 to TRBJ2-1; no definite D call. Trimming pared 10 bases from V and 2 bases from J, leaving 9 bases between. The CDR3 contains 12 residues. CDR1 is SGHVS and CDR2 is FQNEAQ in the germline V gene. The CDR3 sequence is CATERTYNEQFF. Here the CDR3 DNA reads TGTGCCACCGAGAGGACCTACAATGAGCAGTTCTTC.

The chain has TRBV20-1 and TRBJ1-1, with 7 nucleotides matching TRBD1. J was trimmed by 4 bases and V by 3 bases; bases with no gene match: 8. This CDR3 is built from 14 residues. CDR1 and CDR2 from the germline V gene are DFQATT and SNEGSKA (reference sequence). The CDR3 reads CSARPTTGSTEAFF. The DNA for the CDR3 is TGCAGTGCTAGGCCGACGACAGGGTCCACTGAAGCTTTCTTT.

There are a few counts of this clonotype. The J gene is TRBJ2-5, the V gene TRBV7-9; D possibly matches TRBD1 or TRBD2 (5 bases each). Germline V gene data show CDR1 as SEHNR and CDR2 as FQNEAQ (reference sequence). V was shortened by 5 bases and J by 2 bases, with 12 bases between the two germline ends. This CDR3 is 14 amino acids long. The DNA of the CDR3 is TGTGCCAGCAGCGGTGGGACCCCGCAAGAGACCCAGTACTTC. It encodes CASSGGTPQETQYF. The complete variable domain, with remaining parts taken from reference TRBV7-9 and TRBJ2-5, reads DTGVSQNPRHKITKRGQNVTFRCDPISEHNRLYWYRQTLGQGPEFLTYFQNEAQLEKSRLLSDRFSAERPKGSFSTLEIQRTEQGDSAMYLCASSGGTPQETQYFGPGTRLLVL.

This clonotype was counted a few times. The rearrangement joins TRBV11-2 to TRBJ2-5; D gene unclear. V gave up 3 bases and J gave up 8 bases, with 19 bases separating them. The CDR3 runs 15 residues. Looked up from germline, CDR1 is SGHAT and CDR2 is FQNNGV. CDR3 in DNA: TGTGCCAGCAGCTTCCCTAGTTACCCAAGAGAAACCCAGTACTTC. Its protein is CASSFPSYPRETQYF. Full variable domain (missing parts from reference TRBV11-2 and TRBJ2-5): EAGVAQSPRYKIIEKRQSVAFWCNPISGHATLYWYQQILGQGPKLLIQFQNNGVVDDSQLPKDRFSAERLKGVDSTLKIQPAKLEDSAVYLCASSFPSYPRETQYFGPGTRLLVL.

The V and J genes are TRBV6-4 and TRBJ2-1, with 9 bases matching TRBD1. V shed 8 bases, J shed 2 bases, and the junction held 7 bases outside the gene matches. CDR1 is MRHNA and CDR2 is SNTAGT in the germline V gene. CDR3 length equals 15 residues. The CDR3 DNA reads TGTGCCAGCGGGCCCGGGACAGGGCCCTACAATGAGCAGTTCTTC. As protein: CASGPGTGPYNEQFF.